What follows are 9 T cell receptor beta chains derived from one specimen sequenced in a study of beta chain features in type 1 diabetes. Investigators reverse transcribed all isolated RNA, so they sequenced expressed TCRB transcripts. Sequenced by immunoSEQ multiplex PCR; TCRdb stores in-frame clones only, minus some. In the table there are around 430,000 clones, around 28% of which are singletons. Sequencing used naive CD4+ T cells from blood. These receptors were collected from a man between 18 and 29 years old in good health.

J is TRBJ2-2 and V is TRBV30; TRBD1 agrees at 8 bases. The CDR3 is 13 amino acids. The germline V gene encodes CDR1 GTSNPN and CDR2 SVGIG (reference sequence). The V and J ends lost 8 bases and 5 bases, in that order; junction bases with no gene match: 7. The CDR3 nucleotides read TGTGCCGGCCAGGGGGCTAGAACCGGGGAGCTGTTTTTT. The encoded protein is CAGQGARTGELFF. Combining the CDR3 with reference TRBV30 and TRBJ2-2 gives the whole variable domain SQTIHQWPATLVQPVGSPLSLECTVEGTSNPNLYWYRQAAGRGLQLLFYSVGIGQISSEVPQNLSASRPQDRQFILSSKKLLLSDSGFYLCAGQGARTGELFFGEGSRLTVL.

The V call is TRBV7-2, the J call TRBJ2-3; maybe TRBD2 (6 bases). V was clipped by 5 bases and J by 7 bases, with 13 bases between them. The length of the CDR3 is 13 residues. Germline V lookup: CDR1 SGHTA, CDR2 FQGNSA. The CDR3 nucleotides are TGTGCCAGCAGCAACCGGGACTCCTATACGCAGTATTTT. Translated, it gives CASSNRDSYTQYF. Together with reference TRBV7-2 and TRBJ2-3, the CDR3 gives the full variable domain: GAGVSQSPSNKVTEKGKDVELRCDPISGHTALYWYRQSLGQGLEFLIYFQGNSAPDKSGLPSDRFSAERTGGSVSTLTIQRTQQEDSAVYLCASSNRDSYTQYFGPGTRLTVL.

This clone was seen a single time. The chain carries TRBV5-4 and TRBJ2-6, with D possibly being TRBD1 or TRBD2 (5 bases each). Per germline, CDR1 SGHNT and CDR2 YYREEE (reference sequence). The V and J ends lost 4 bases and 0 bases respectively, with 11 bases between them. CDR3 length: 16 residues. CDR3 bases: TGTGCCAGCAGCACTAGACAGATCTCTGGGGCCAACGTCCTGACTTTC. Residues: CASSTRQISGANVLTF.

This clone appeared a few times. The chain recombines TRBV30 with TRBJ1-5; D remains ambiguous. V was trimmed by 2 bases and J by 0 bases, leaving 11 bases between them. The CDR3 is 15 amino acids. CDR1 and CDR2 (germline): GTSNPN, SVGIG (reference sequence). CDR3 region: CAWSIGSVSNQPQHF. The CDR3 DNA follows: TGTGCCTGGAGTATCGGGTCAGTTAGCAATCAGCCCCAGCATTTT.

The CDR3 DNA follows: TGCGCCAGCAGCCAAGGATCTAGCGGGAACGACAATGAGCAGTTCTTC. This encodes CASSQGSSGNDNEQFF. This chain joins TRBV4-3 and TRBJ2-1; TRBD2 aligns across 9 bases. Per the germline V gene, CDR1 is LGHNA and CDR2 is YSLEER. The CDR3 sequence is 16 residues long. J was trimmed by 5 bases and V by 1 base; bases with no gene match: 6.

Only a few counts were recorded for this clone. This chain connects TRBV2 to TRBJ1-1; 7 positions match TRBD1. The CDR3 has 16 amino acids. CDR1 is SNHLY, CDR2 FYNNEI, per germline. V lost 4 bases, J lost 1 base, and 9 bases stayed unmatched. CDR3 amino acids: CASSARDSIWNTEAFF. CDR3 DNA: TGTGCCAGCAGTGCCCGGGACAGTATATGGAACACTGAAGCTTTCTTT.

The genes are TRBV9 and TRBJ2-1; D not certain. The CDR3 has 12 amino acids. Germline V CDR1 and CDR2: SGDLS, YYNGEE. V lost 6 bases and J lost 9, with 13 bases in between. For the CDR3, the DNA is TGTGCCAGCACCTCCACTCTGGGTGAGCAGTTCTTC. Its protein is CASTSTLGEQFF.

This clone turned up a few times. The rearrangement joins TRBV29-1 to TRBJ2-3; D gene ambiguous. The CDR3 is 10 amino acids. Per the germline V gene, CDR1 is SQVTM and CDR2 is ANQGSEA. V was cut by 8 bases and J by 2 bases, with 5 bases left in between. The CDR3 DNA reads TGCAGCACTTACACAGATACGCAGTATTTT. Its protein product is CSTYTDTQYF.

This clone has a handful of counts. The chain employs TRBV7-2 and TRBJ1-4, with 11 nucleotides matching TRBD1. V gave up 4 bases and J gave up 8 bases; unmatched junction bases: 3. CDR1 and CDR2 from the germline V gene are SGHTA and FQGNSA. This CDR3 has 14 amino acids. The CDR3 loop is CASSSDRGQEKLFF. CDR3 nucleotides: TGTGCCAGCAGCTCGGACAGGGGGCAGGAAAAACTGTTTTTT. The variable domain in full, with the rest retrieved from reference TRBV7-2 and TRBJ1-4, is GAGVSQSPSNKVTEKGKDVELRCDPISGHTALYWYRQSLGQGLEFLIYFQGNSAPDKSGLPSDRFSAERTGGSVSTLTIQRTQQEDSAVYLCASSSDRGQEKLFFGSGTQLSVL.